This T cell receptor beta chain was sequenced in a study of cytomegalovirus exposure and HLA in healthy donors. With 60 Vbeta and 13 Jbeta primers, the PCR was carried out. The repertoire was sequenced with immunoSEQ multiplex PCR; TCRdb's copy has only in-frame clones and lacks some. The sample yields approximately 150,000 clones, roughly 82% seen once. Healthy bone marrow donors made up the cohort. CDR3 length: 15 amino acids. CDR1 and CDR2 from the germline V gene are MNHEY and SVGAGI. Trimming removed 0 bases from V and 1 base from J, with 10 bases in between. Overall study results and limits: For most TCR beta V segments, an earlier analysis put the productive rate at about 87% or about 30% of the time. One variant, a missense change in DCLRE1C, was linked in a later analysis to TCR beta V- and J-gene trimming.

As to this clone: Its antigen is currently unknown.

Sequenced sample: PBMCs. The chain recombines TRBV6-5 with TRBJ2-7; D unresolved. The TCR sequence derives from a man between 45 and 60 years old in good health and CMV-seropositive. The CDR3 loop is CASSYSADSSYEQYF. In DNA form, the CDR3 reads TGTGCCAGCAGTTACTCTGCCGACTCATCCTACGAGCAGTACTTC.